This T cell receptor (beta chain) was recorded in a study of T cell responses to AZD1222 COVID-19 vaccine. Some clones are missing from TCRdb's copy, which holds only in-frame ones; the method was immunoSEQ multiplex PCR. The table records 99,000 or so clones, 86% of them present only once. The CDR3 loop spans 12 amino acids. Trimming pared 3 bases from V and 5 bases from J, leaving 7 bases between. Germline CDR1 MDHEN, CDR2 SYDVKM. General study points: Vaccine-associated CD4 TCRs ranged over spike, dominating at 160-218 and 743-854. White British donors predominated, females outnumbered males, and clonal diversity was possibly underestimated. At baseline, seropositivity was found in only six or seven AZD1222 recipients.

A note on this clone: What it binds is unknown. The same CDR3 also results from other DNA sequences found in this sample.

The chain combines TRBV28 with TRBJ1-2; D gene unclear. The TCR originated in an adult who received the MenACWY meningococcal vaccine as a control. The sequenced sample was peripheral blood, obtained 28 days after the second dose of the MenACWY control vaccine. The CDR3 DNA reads TGTGCCAGCAGTTTCTTAGGGTATGGCTACACCTTC. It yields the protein CASSFLGYGYTF.